The subject of this entry is one TCR beta chain. The data derive from a study of blood T cell repertoires in COVID-19. Study as a whole: Samples of COVID-19 (acute and convalescent) were obtained from the United States, Italy and Spain. The cDNA or gDNA used as material had been derived from T cells, B-cell-depleted T cells, or PBMCs.

Germline V gene sequence: CDR1 SGHTA, CDR2 FQGTGA. V shed 0 bases and J shed 2 bases, with 8 bases lying between them. This CDR3 is built from 15 residues. In the authors' workflow: Reference gene primer amplification gave nucleated cell count estimates. Data came from immunoSEQ multiplex PCR; TCRdb stores just in-frame clones and leaves some out. Clonal size and the V and J genes are those of that table, whereas D and trimming came from the DNA. Here the sample spans fewer than 350,000 clones, 89% being singletons. Assignments of participants to cohorts depended upon their own reported clinical history.

Sequenced: PBMCs or T cells enriched from blood (not recorded which). This sequence originates from a man in his fifties or sixties who had recovered from COVID-19. The chain uses TRBV7-3 and TRBJ2-1; D not certain. The CDR3 spells CASSLTSPPYNEQFF. Here the CDR3 DNA reads TGTGCCAGCAGCTTAACTAGTCCCCCCTACAATGAGCAGTTCTTC.